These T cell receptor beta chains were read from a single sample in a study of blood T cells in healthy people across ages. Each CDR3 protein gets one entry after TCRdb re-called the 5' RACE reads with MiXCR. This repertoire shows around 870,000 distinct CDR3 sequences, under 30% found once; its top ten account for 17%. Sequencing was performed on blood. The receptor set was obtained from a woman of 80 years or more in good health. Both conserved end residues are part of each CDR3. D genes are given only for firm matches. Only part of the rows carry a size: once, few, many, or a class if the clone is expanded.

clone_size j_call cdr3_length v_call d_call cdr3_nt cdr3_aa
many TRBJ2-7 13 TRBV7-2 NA TGTGCCAGCAGGGACAGCCTGGGACTCGAGCAGTACTTC CASRDSLGLEQYF
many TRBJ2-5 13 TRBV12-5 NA TGTGCTAGTGGTTTGGGGGCCCAAGAGACCCAGTACTTC CASGLGAQETQYF
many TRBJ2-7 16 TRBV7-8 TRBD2 TGTGCCAGCAGCGTCGGGACTAGCGGGCCCTTCTACGAGCAGTACTTC CASSVGTSGPFYEQYF
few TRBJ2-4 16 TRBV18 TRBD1 TGTGCCAGCTCACCACAGACAGGGGGGACCAAAAACATTCAGTACTTC CASSPQTGGTKNIQYF
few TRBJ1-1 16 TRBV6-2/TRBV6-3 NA TGTGCCAGCAGTTACCGGCAGGGGAAAATGAACACTGAAGCTTTCTTT CASSYRQGKMNTEAFF
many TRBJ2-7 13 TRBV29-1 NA TGCAGCGTTGCAGGATCAGTCTACTACGAGCAGTACTTC CSVAGSVYYEQYF
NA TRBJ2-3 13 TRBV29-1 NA TGCAGCGTGATGCAGGGAAGTACAGATACGCAGTATTTT CSVMQGSTDTQYF
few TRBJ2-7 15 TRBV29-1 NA TGCAGCGTTGAAGTAGGGCAGTCACTTTCCTACGAGCAGTACTTC CSVEVGQSLSYEQYF
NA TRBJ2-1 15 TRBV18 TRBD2 TGTGCCAGCTCATTACTAGCGGGGAACTACAATGAGCAGTTCTTC CASSLLAGNYNEQFF
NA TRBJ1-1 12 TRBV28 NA TGTGCCAGCACGTCTTCGAACACTGAAGCTTTCTTT CASTSSNTEAFF
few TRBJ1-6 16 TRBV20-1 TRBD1 TGCAGTGCTAGTGCGGGGGTCACAGGGGATAATTCACCCCTCCACTTT CSASAGVTGDNSPLHF
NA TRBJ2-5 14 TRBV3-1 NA TGTGCCAGCAGCCAACGGAGGGCTCGGGAGACCCAGTACTTC CASSQRRARETQYF
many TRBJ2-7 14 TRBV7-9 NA TGTGCCAGCAGCTTACCGCAGGGCTCCTACGAGCAGTACTTC CASSLPQGSYEQYF
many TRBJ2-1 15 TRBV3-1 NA TGTGCCAGCAGCCCAGGGGTTAGCTCCTACAATGAGCAGTTCTTC CASSPGVSSYNEQFF
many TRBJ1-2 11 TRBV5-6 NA TGTGCCAGCAGCGAGACAGATGGCTACACCTTC CASSETDGYTF
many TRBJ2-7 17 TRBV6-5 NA TGTGCCAGCAGTTACTCGGGCGTTGGGCGGAGCTCCTACGAGCAGTACTTC CASSYSGVGRSSYEQYF
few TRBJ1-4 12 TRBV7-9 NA TGTGCCAGCAGACCGGGTGATGAAAAACTGTTTTTT CASRPGDEKLFF
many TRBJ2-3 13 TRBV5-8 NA TGTGCCAGCAGGAAGACAGGCACAGATACGCAGTATTTT CASRKTGTDTQYF
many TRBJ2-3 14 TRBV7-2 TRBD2 TGTGCCACTGTAGCGGGGGGGCTCACAGATACGCAGTATTTT CATVAGGLTDTQYF
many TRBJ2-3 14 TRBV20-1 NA TGCAGTGTCCAGAGGGGGGGACACACAGATACGCAGTATTTT CSVQRGGHTDTQYF
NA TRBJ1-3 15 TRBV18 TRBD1 TGTGCCAGCTCACCAGGGGACAGGTCTGGAAACACCATATATTTT CASSPGDRSGNTIYF
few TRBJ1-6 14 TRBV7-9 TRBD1 TGTGCCAGCAGTACAGGGGGTCGATATTCACCCCTCCACTTT CASSTGGRYSPLHF
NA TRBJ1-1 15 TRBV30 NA TGTGCCTGGAGGGGTCTTCGGGCGGCGAACACTGAAGCTTTCTTT CAWRGLRAANTEAFF
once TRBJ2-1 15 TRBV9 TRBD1 TGTGCCAGCAGCGTTGGGACAGTCTCCTACAATGAGCAGTTCTTC CASSVGTVSYNEQFF
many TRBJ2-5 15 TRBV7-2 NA TGTGCCAGCAGCTTACGTCGTCCCCCTTTAGAGACCCAGTACTTC CASSLRRPPLETQYF
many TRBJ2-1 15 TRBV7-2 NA TGTGCCAGCAGGAAGCGAGGATACTCCTACAATGAGCAGTTCTTC CASRKRGYSYNEQFF
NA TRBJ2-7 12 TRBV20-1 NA TGCAGTGCCGCGGAACCAACCTACGAGCAGTACTTC CSAAEPTYEQYF
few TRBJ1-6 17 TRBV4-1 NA TGCGCCAGCAGCCAACAACTACAGGGTCTCGATAATTCACCCCTCCACTTT CASSQQLQGLDNSPLHF
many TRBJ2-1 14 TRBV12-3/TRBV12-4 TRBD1 TGTGCCAGTCACCCGCAGGGACAGGGGTATGAGCAGTTCTTC CASHPQGQGYEQFF
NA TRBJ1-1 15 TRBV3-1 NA TGTGCCAGCAGCCAAGCTACACATATGAACACTGAAGCTTTCTTT CASSQATHMNTEAFF
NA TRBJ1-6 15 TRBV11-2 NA TGTGCCAGCAGCCAGGAGGCTCTTCGGTATTCACCCCTCCACTTT CASSQEALRYSPLHF
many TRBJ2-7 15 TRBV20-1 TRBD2 TGCAGTGCTAGAGATCAGCTAGCGGGGGGCCACGAGCAGTACTTC CSARDQLAGGHEQYF
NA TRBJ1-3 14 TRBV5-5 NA TGTGCCAGCGGGCAGGTTATTTCTGGAAACACCATATATTTT CASGQVISGNTIYF
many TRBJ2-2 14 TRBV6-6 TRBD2 TGTGCCAGCAGGGCGGGGGGAAACACCGGGGAGCTGTTTTTT CASRAGGNTGELFF
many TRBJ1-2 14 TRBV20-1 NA TGCAGTGCCCCGCAGGCCGGGACCACCTATGGCTACACCTTC CSAPQAGTTYGYTF
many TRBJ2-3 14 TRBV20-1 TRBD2 TGCAGTGCTAGCCGGACTAGCGGCCGAGATACGCAGTATTTT CSASRTSGRDTQYF
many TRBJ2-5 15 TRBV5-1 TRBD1 TGCGCCACCCAGAGGGCAGGGGGCGCGGTAGAGACCCAGTACTTC CATQRAGGAVETQYF
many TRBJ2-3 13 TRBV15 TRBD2 TGTGCCACCCGGACTAGCATTTCAGATACGCAGTATTTT CATRTSISDTQYF
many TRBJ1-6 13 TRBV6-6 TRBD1 TGTGCCAGCACCCGGGACAGTAATTCACCCCTCCACTTT CASTRDSNSPLHF
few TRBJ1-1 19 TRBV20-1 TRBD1 TGCAGTGCTAGAGTTCCGATAGTGGACAGGAAAAAGAAGAACACTGAAGCTTTCTTT CSARVPIVDRKKKNTEAFF
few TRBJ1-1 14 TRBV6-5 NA TGTGCCAGCAGTTATGGTAGGCCTTACACTGAAGCTTTCTTT CASSYGRPYTEAFF
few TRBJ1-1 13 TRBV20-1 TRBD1 TGCAGTGCGCACAGGGGGTCCGGCACTGAAGCTTTCTTT CSAHRGSGTEAFF
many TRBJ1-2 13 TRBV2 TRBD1 TGTGCCAGCAGTGAAAGGACAGGGGCTGGCTACACCTTC CASSERTGAGYTF
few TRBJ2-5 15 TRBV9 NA TGTGCCAGCAGCTCAGGGGGGAGGGGAACGGAGACCCAGTACTTC CASSSGGRGTETQYF
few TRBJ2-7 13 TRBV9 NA TGTGCCAGCAGCGCGAGGCCGGGGGAGTCCCAGTACTTC CASSARPGESQYF
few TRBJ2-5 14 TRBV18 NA TGTGCCAGCTCACCACCAATCGGCCAAGAGACCCAGTACTTC CASSPPIGQETQYF
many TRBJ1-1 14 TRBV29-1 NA TGCAGCGTTTATAACCGGCAGGCGAACACTGAAGCTTTCTTT CSVYNRQANTEAFF
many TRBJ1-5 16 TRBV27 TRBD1 TGTGCCAGCAGTTTAAGGGGGACAGGGGAAACCCAGCCCCAGCATTTT CASSLRGTGETQPQHF
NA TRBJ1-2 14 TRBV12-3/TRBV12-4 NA TGTGCCAGCAGTCGCCTGACCACAGCTGGAGGCTACACCTTC CASSRLTTAGGYTF